The 11 T cell receptor beta chains reported below all come from one sample, sequenced in a study of T-cell reconstitution after alpha-beta-depleted transplantation in children. General observations from the study: Newly generated T cells supplied most T-cell counts and diversity one year post-transplant.

Their antigens are not known. Library preparation (for TCRbeta) was performed with unique molecular identifiers. TCRdb itself ran the PCR reads through MiXCR, one entry per CDR3 protein. The sample has some 300,000 distinct CDR3 sequences; roughly 7.8% are singletons. This material consisted of peripheral blood, taken 360 days after TCRalphabeta/CD19-depleted stem cell transplant. These receptors were collected from a female patient under 10 years old who had a stem cell transplant for Fanconi anemia, so the T cells may come from the graft donor.

This clonotype was found many times. This rearrangement joins TRBV6-2 or TRBV6-3 to TRBJ2-7; D call uncertain. V shed 3 bases and J shed 4 bases, with 4 bases lying between them. CDR1 is MNHEY, CDR2 SVGEGT, per germline. The CDR3 length is 11 residues. The chain's CDR3 is CASSYLYEQYF. The CDR3 DNA sequence: TGTGCCAGCAGTTATCTGTACGAGCAGTACTTC.

This clonotype was seen at least ten times. The V call is TRBV5-1, the J call TRBJ2-1; no clear D. The CDR3 is 14 residues long. The ends were cut back, 0 bases at V and 9 bases at J, with 13 bases in the middle. From germline, CDR1 is SGHRS and CDR2 YFSETQ. The CDR3 sequence: CASSLGLPDGEQFF. In nucleotides, the CDR3 is TGCGCCAGCAGCTTGGGGCTCCCTGACGGTGAGCAGTTCTTC.

The V and J genes are TRBV7-8 and TRBJ1-6; D unclear. This CDR3 region has 15 residues. The ends were cut back, 1 base at V and 8 bases at J, with 12 bases in the middle. CDR1 and CDR2 (germline): SGHVS, FQNEAQ. CDR3 in DNA: TGTGCCAGCAGCTTAGGGAACACTGTATATTCACCCCTCCACTTT. Protein: CASSLGNTVYSPLHF.

This clonotype came up many times. This sequence joins TRBV12-3 or TRBV12-4 and TRBJ1-1; the D is unclear. V lost 4 bases and J lost 1, with 13 bases in between. The CDR3 covers 15 residues. CDR3 residues: CASSSNERWNTEAFF. For the CDR3, the DNA is TGTGCCAGCAGTTCCAATGAGAGGTGGAACACTGAAGCTTTCTTT.

At least ten counts were recorded for this clonotype. The chain links TRBV12-3 or TRBV12-4 to TRBJ2-5, with D maybe TRBD2 (6 bases). The V and J ends lost 2 bases and 7 bases respectively, with 17 bases between them. The CDR3 loop spans 15 amino acids. The DNA of the CDR3 is TGTGCCAGCAGTTTACCCGGGACTCTCGGGCCGACCCAGTACTTC. Amino acid sequence: CASSLPGTLGPTQYF.

CDR3 sequence: CASGPGQSSYEQYV. The CDR3 DNA sequence: TGTGCCAGCGGCCCAGGGCAGAGCTCCTACGAGCAGTACGTC. J is TRBJ2-7 and V is TRBV7-1; perhaps TRBD1 as D (5 bases). TRBV7-1 is reported as an ORF; its role is uncertain. V was clipped by 8 bases and J by 0 bases, with 14 bases between them. This CDR3 is 14 amino acids long.

This clonotype showed up many times. V usage is TRBV3-1 and J usage is TRBJ2-1; 8 bases line up with TRBD2. Per germline, CDR1 LGHDT and CDR2 YNNKEL (reference sequence). J lost 3 bases, V lost 3 bases, and 7 bases had no gene match. This CDR3 is 16 amino acids long. The CDR3 nucleotides read TGTGCCAGCAGCCACCAACTAGCGGTGGACTACAATGAGCAGTTCTTC. It codes for CASSHQLAVDYNEQFF.

This clonotype appeared many times. CDR3 region: CASSQVERVQETQYF. CDR3 sequence (DNA): TGTGCCAGCAGCCAAGTCGAACGGGTCCAAGAGACCCAGTACTTC. The rearrangement links TRBV3-1 to TRBJ2-5; D is undetermined. Germline V gene data show CDR1 as LGHDT and CDR2 as YNNKEL (reference sequence). This CDR3 comprises 15 residues. The V and J ends lost 1 base and 1 base respectively, with 10 bases between them.

This clonotype was counted many times. The V call is TRBV7-9, the J call TRBJ1-1; 9 nucleotides agree with TRBD1. The germline gives CDR1 SEHNR, CDR2 FQNEAQ (reference sequence). The V segment lost 7 bases and the J segment 7 bases; nucleotides outside the gene matches: 4. The CDR3 is 12 amino acids. The CDR3 DNA reads TGTGCCAGCAAAGGGACAGGGATTGAAGCTTTCTTT. Its translation: CASKGTGIEAFF.

This clonotype was detected ten times or more. J is TRBJ1-1 and V is TRBV4-3; the D gene is possibly TRBD1 (5 bases). In germline, CDR1 is LGHNA, CDR2 YSLEER. The V and J ends lost 4 bases and 7 bases respectively, with 13 bases between them. This CDR3 has 13 residues. The CDR3 reads CASSPTSDSEAFF. CDR3 sequence (DNA): TGCGCCAGCAGCCCGACTTCAGACAGTGAAGCTTTCTTT.

Note on this clonotype: This may stem from a read error, because a much larger clone lies one nucleotide away. The chain carries TRBV7-9 and TRBJ1-2, with D perhaps matching TRBD1 (5 bases). Germline CDR1 SEHNR, CDR2 FQNEAQ (reference sequence). The germline V and J ends were trimmed by 4 bases and 10 bases, with 16 bases remaining between them. This CDR3 spans 13 amino acids. CDR3 nucleotides: TGTGCCAGCAGCTGGAGACAGCTCAGGGCCTACACCTTC. As protein: CASSWRQLRAYTF.